The 6 T cell receptor beta chains below all came from one sample that was sequenced in a study of prognosis after radiotherapy for stage I lung cancer (dated by TCRdb to the early 2020s). The sequencer listed for this sample is Illumina HiSeq 3000. The TCR beta CDR3 region was amplified from genomic DNA by two rounds of multiplex PCR. In the first round of PCR, primers specific to each TRBV and TRBJ gene were used, and the primer sequences are filed in Chinese patent CN105087789A. TCRdb reprocessing: public reads trimmed at Q25 with fastp, clones called with MiXCR, in-frame beta chains kept. Each entry merges the rows of one CDR3 protein and shows their most common DNA and genes. For this sample the table gives about 59,000 distinct CDR3 sequences, of which about 26% were detected only once. The ten biggest clones cover more than 6.5% of the sample. The source was PBMCs, collected before or after stereotactic body radiation therapy (not recorded which). These receptors came from a donor aged 50 or older with non-small cell lung cancer.

In its sample, this clonotype was seen many times. CDR3: CASSYRGSNQPQHF. CDR3 nucleotides: TGTGCCAGCAGTTATAGAGGGAGCAATCAGCCCCAGCATTTT. The chain carries TRBV19 and TRBJ1-5; D is undetermined. CDR3 length equals 14 residues. Trimming removed 9 bases at V and 1 base at J, with 13 bases between. Germline-derived CDR1 and CDR2 are LNHDA and SQIVND (reference sequence). Full variable domain (outside the CDR3, taken from reference TRBV19 and TRBJ1-5): DGGITQSPKYLFRKEGQNVTLSCEQNLNHDAMYWYRQDPGQGLRLIYYSQIVNDFQKGDIAEGYSVSREKKESFPLTVTSAQKNPTAFYLCASSYRGSNQPQHFGDGTRLSIL.

This clonotype has at least ten counts. The chain carries TRBV2 and TRBJ1-4; tentatively, D is TRBD1 (6 bases). Germline CDR1 is SNHLY and CDR2 is FYNNEI. Trimming took 4 bases from V and 0 from J, leaving 12 bases between them. This CDR3 region has 16 residues. The CDR3 DNA sequence: TGTGCCAGCAGTGTTCAGGGGATAGCAACTAATGAAAAACTGTTTTTT. It is translated as CASSVQGIATNEKLFF.

The chain employs TRBV6-1 and TRBJ1-5; no clear D. V shed 9 bases and J shed 3 bases, with 15 bases lying between them. Germline CDR1 and CDR2: MNHNS and SASEGT. This CDR3 spans 14 amino acids. CDR3: CARNPTGSNQPQHF. For the CDR3, the DNA is TGTGCCAGAAACCCGACGGGATCCAATCAGCCCCAGCATTTT.

The table lists this clonotype with many counts. V gene TRBV4-1 combines with J gene TRBJ2-5; a weak D match, TRBD2 (6 bases). This CDR3 is 15 amino acids long. Trimming removed 1 base from V and 5 bases from J, with 14 bases in between. Germline lookup yields CDR1 MGHRA and CDR2 YSYEKL. CDR3 loop: CASSQGDGGVETQYF. As DNA, the CDR3 is TGCGCCAGCAGCCAAGGGGACGGGGGAGTGGAGACCCAGTACTTC.

Ten or more counts support this clonotype. The chain has TRBV19 and TRBJ1-1; D may be TRBD1 (5 bases). This CDR3 spans 14 amino acids. Germline CDR1 and CDR2: LNHDA and SQIVND (reference sequence). Trimming pared 6 bases from V and 1 base from J, leaving 12 bases between. Written as DNA, the CDR3 is TGTGCCAGTAGCGCCGGGACTGAGAACACTGAAGCTTTCTTT. It yields the protein CASSAGTENTEAFF.

Of note for this clonotype: This may arise from a read error, as a much more abundant clone is one base away. The chain couples TRBV6-2 or TRBV6-3 to TRBJ2-1; D gene uncertain. Germline V gene sequence: CDR1 MNHEY, CDR2 SVGEGT. The length of the CDR3 is 13 residues. CDR3 residues: CASSDLGKQEQLF. CDR3 coding DNA: TGTGCCAGCAGTGATTTAGGGAAGCAGGAGCAGCTCTTC.